This T cell receptor beta chain stems from a study of Ad26.COV2.S vaccination and SARS-CoV-2 variants. For the study at large: Vaccine-arm donor from the placebo-controlled COV1001 Ad26.COV2.S trial. Study-level points and caveats: Once vaccination had occurred, spike-specific CD8+ and CD4+ T cell responses reportedly showed substantial breadth.

Germline assignment: CDR1 SSHAT and CDR2 FNYEAQ (reference sequence). The CDR3 is made up of 16 amino acids. Turning to this clone: Antigen: not known. Mismatch with germline at one junction end may stem from a read error.

The repertoire was sequenced with immunoSEQ multiplex PCR; TCRdb's copy has only in-frame clones and lacks some. Among 430,000 or so clones listed, 75% to 95% were seen once. The treatment denotes: approximately 18 received Ad26.COV2.S at low or high dose, single or two shots; about 5 received placebo; per-sample allocation not given. Each sample was drawn 63 days after the first injection (of vaccine or placebo). The TCR was taken from a person between 18 and 65 years old who received the Ad26.COV2.S COVID-19 vaccine or a placebo. Sequenced here: peripheral blood, sampled in a trial of Ad26.COV2.S vaccine versus placebo. The chain employs TRBV7-7 and TRBJ2-5, with D maybe TRBD2 (6 bases). The CDR3 bases are TGTGCTAGCAGCTTAGGTTCCGGGAGTGGCCAAGAGACCCAGTACTTC. The encoded protein is CASSLGSGSGQETQYF.